Listed below are T cell receptor beta chains from one sample, sequenced in a study of cytomegalovirus exposure and HLA in healthy donors. Measured with immunoSEQ multiplex PCR; TCRdb has only the in-frame clones, and not every one. Of 150,000 to 170,000 clones listed, 65% to 75% are singletons. Material: PBMCs. The receptors stem from a man in his thirties or forties in good health and CMV-seronegative. Each CDR3 is given with its conserved first and last residue. The D gene is left open where the match is weak. Size values are once, few and many counts, or a class for expanded clones, and some rows have none.

j_call | d_call | clone_size | v_call | cdr3_aa | cdr3_nt
TRBJ1-1 | NA | NA | TRBV19 | CASRTLTEAFF | TGTGCCAGTCGAACTCTCACTGAAGCTTTCTTT
TRBJ2-5 | TRBD1 | NA | TRBV6-1 | CASRTDRVHWETQYF | TGTGCCAGCAGGACGGACAGGGTGCATTGGGAGACCCAGTACTTC
TRBJ1-3 | NA | NA | TRBV14 | CASSQGRAVSGNTIYF | TGTGCCAGCAGCCAAGGCAGGGCTGTCTCTGGAAACACCATATATTTT
TRBJ2-1 | TRBD1 | NA | TRBV7-2 | CASSLGGDRYTMLYNEQFF | TGTGCCAGCAGCTTAGGGGGGGACAGGTACACTATGCTCTACAATGAGCAGTTCTTC
TRBJ2-7 | TRBD2 | few | TRBV25-1 | CASSESLPGLAGGREQYF | TGTGCCAGCAGTGAATCTCTCCCGGGACTAGCGGGGGGGCGTGAGCAGTACTTC
TRBJ1-1 | NA | NA | TRBV15 | CATSPARNTEAFF | TGTGCCACCAGCCCAGCGCGGAACACTGAAGCTTTCTTT
TRBJ2-5 | TRBD2 | NA | TRBV28 | CASSLLGLAGGAETQYF | TGTGCCAGCAGTCTCCTGGGGCTAGCGGGGGGTGCGGAGACCCAGTACTTC
TRBJ1-1 | NA | NA | TRBV6-5 | CASSYLQGNTEAFF | TGTGCCAGCAGTTACTTGCAGGGAAACACTGAAGCTTTCTTT
TRBJ1-5 | NA | NA | TRBV4-3 | CASSHDIDSNQPQHF | TGCGCCAGCAGCCACGACATCGATAGCAATCAGCCCCAGCATTTT
TRBJ2-2 | NA | NA | TRBV30 | CAWSHDSYTGELFF | TGTGCCTGGAGTCACGACTCCTACACCGGGGAGCTGTTTTTT
TRBJ2-3 | NA | NA | TRBV2 | CASSVGTFEDTQYF | TGTGCCAGCAGTGTCGGGACTTTCGAAGATACGCAGTATTTT
TRBJ2-1 | TRBD1 | NA | TRBV2 | CATLIRQGPYNEQFF | TGTGCCACCTTAATCCGACAGGGCCCCTACAATGAGCAGTTCTTC
TRBJ2-3 | TRBD2 | NA | TRBV27 | CASSSRLAGFTDTQYF | TGTGCCAGCAGTTCCAGACTAGCGGGATTCACAGATACGCAGTATTTT
TRBJ1-2 | NA | NA | TRBV14 | CASGFGVGYTF | TGTGCCAGCGGCTTCGGGGTCGGCTACACCTTC
TRBJ1-1 | TRBD1 | few | TRBV29-1 | CSGGQQNTEAFF | TGCAGCGGGGGACAGCAGAACACTGAAGCTTTCTTT
TRBJ2-7 | TRBD1 | NA | TRBV14 | CASSQGTGREQYF | TGTGCCAGCAGCCAAGGGACAGGGCGCGAGCAGTACTTC
TRBJ2-7 | TRBD1 | NA | TRBV2 | CASSAFPGQGLYF | TGTGCCAGCAGTGCCTTCCCGGGACAGGGTCTGTACTTC
TRBJ1-1 | NA | few | TRBV6-1 | CASSEGWGPAFF | TGTGCCAGCAGTGAAGGGTGGGGGCCAGCTTTCTTT
TRBJ2-1 | TRBD2 | NA | TRBV6-4 | CASRVAGGDAEQFF | TGTGCCAGCAGGGTTGCGGGGGGGGACGCTGAGCAGTTCTTC
TRBJ1-1 | NA | once | TRBV2 | CASSTGQNTEAFF | TGTGCCAGCAGCACGGGACAGAACACTGAAGCTTTCTTT
TRBJ2-1 | TRBD1 | NA | TRBV6-6 | CASNQGQYDPEQFF | TGTGCCAGCAACCAGGGACAGTACGACCCTGAGCAGTTCTTC
TRBJ1-1 | TRBD1 | NA | TRBV7-9 | CASSSFVGQVNTEAFF | TGTGCCAGCAGCTCCTTCGTGGGACAGGTTAACACTGAAGCTTTCTTT
TRBJ2-5 | NA | few | TRBV5-1 | CASSLTGFPQETQYF | TGCGCCAGCAGTCTTACAGGGTTCCCCCAAGAGACCCAGTACTTC
TRBJ2-2 | TRBD1 | few | TRBV9 | CASSPQGASGELFF | TGTGCCAGCAGCCCACAGGGGGCTAGTGGGGAGCTGTTTTTT
TRBJ1-1 | TRBD1 | NA | TRBV19 | CASSTPTGSGMNTEAFF | TGTGCCAGTAGTACCCCGACAGGGTCGGGTATGAACACTGAAGCTTTCTTT
TRBJ1-1 | NA | NA | TRBV19 | CASSTQNTEAFF | TGTGCCAGTAGTACCCAGAACACTGAAGCTTTCTTT
TRBJ2-1 | TRBD2 | NA | TRBV7-2 | CASSPSFGTSGSYNEQFF | TGTGCCAGCAGCCCGAGCTTCGGGACTAGCGGCTCCTACAATGAGCAGTTCTTC
TRBJ2-2 | NA | NA | TRBV19 | CASSQSQGSGELFF | TGTGCCAGTAGTCAGTCCCAGGGGAGCGGGGAGCTGTTTTTT
TRBJ2-7 | NA | NA | TRBV5-1 | CANSATYSEQYF | TGCGCCAACAGTGCCACGTATAGCGAGCAGTACTTC
TRBJ2-2 | TRBD1 | NA | TRBV11-1 | CASSSRRTGRVTGELFF | TGTGCCAGCAGTTCTCGTCGGACAGGGAGAGTTACCGGGGAGCTGTTTTTT
TRBJ1-5 | TRBD1 | once | TRBV6-6 | CASSYLGTGNQPQHF | TGTGCCAGCAGTTACTTAGGGACAGGCAATCAGCCCCAGCATTTT
TRBJ1-5 | NA | NA | TRBV19 | CASSILAVNQPQHF | TGTGCCAGTAGTATCTTGGCAGTTAATCAGCCCCAGCATTTT
TRBJ2-7 | TRBD1 | few | TRBV11-3 | CASSPGQGVSYEQYF | TGTGCCAGCAGCCCTGGACAGGGGGTCTCCTACGAGCAGTACTTC
TRBJ2-7 | TRBD1 | NA | TRBV19 | CASSTGTVNEQYF | TGTGCCAGTAGTACCGGGACAGTCAACGAGCAGTACTTC
TRBJ1-6 | TRBD1 | NA | TRBV7-2 | CASSLAGTGVSPLHF | TGTGCCAGCAGCTTAGCCGGGACAGGGGTTTCACCCCTCCACTTT
TRBJ2-5 | NA | few | TRBV29-1 | CSVDLGLGETQYF | TGCAGCGTTGATCTGGGGCTTGGAGAGACCCAGTACTTC
TRBJ2-1 | TRBD2 | NA | TRBV5-1 | CASSLGTSGVIYNEQFF | TGCGCCAGCAGCTTAGGGACTAGCGGGGTCATATACAATGAGCAGTTCTTC
TRBJ1-4 | TRBD1 | NA | TRBV7-2 | CASSTDRGGEKLFF | TGTGCCAGCAGCACAGACAGGGGCGGTGAAAAACTGTTTTTT
TRBJ1-2 | TRBD1 | NA | TRBV6-5 | CASRGGTGAVGGYTF | TGTGCCAGCAGGGGGGGGACAGGGGCCGTGGGGGGCTACACCTTC
TRBJ1-5 | TRBD1 | once | TRBV28 | CASSSPPGQVSNQPQHF | TGTGCCAGCAGTTCGCCACCGGGACAGGTTAGCAATCAGCCCCAGCATTTT
TRBJ1-1 | NA | NA | TRBV5-1 | CASSLGRGNTEAFF | TGCGCCAGCAGCTTGGGGAGGGGAAACACTGAAGCTTTCTTT
TRBJ2-1 | NA | NA | TRBV7-6 | CASSSSLAHEQFF | TGTGCCAGCAGCTCCTCACTAGCCCATGAGCAGTTCTTC
TRBJ1-2 | NA | NA | TRBV6-1 | CASSELLAGLYGYTF | TGTGCCAGCAGTGAACTTTTAGCGGGACTCTATGGCTACACCTTC
TRBJ1-1 | TRBD1 | NA | TRBV28 | CASRTGTGLTEAFF | TGTGCCAGCAGGACCGGGACAGGGCTCACTGAAGCTTTCTTT
TRBJ1-6 | TRBD1 | NA | TRBV7-9 | CASSPTTGAGITLNF | TGTGCCAGCAGCCCAACGACAGGGGCCGGCATCACCCTCAACTTT
TRBJ2-3 | TRBD2 | once | TRBV4-3 | CASSQWTSGGVTDTQYF | TGCGCCAGCAGCCAATGGACTAGCGGGGGGGTCACAGATACGCAGTATTTT
TRBJ2-1 | NA | NA | TRBV6-1 | CASSALGVTPYNEQFF | TGTGCCAGCAGTGCCTTAGGGGTAACGCCATACAATGAGCAGTTCTTC
TRBJ1-6 | NA | NA | TRBV28 | CASSLTGSNSPLHF | TGTGCCAGCAGTCTTACAGGGTCGAATTCACCCCTCCACTTT